The entry below describes one TCR beta chain. Its cognate antigen is unknown. The source of the sample is a study of CD8+CD57+ T cells in acquired aplastic anemia. Study in general: The average for DNA from sorted CD4+ and CD8+ cells was 3 to 3.5 ug. Broader study findings: There were roughly 28 CD8+ CDR3 sequences that occurred in both patients and controls.

The template used for profiling TCR beta VDJ and CDR3 was genomic DNA. TCRdb processed the reads anew with MiXCR; each CDR3 protein has one entry. The data show 200,000 or so distinct CDR3 sequences, about 60% seen once. In patients chosen for sequencing, flow cytometry had shown CD8+CD57+ cell expansion. In germline, CDR1 is MNHNY, CDR2 SVGAGI (reference sequence). Trimming removed 2 bases from V and 3 bases from J, with 11 bases in between. The CDR3 has 14 residues. The sequenced sample consisted of sorted CD4+, CD8+, or CD8+CD57+ T cells (not recorded which) from PBMCs. The sequence derives from a human donor with aplastic anemia. This rearrangement joins TRBV6-6 to TRBJ2-7, with D possibly TRBD2 on 5 matching bases. The DNA for the CDR3 is TGTGCCAGCAGTTACACCCTTCGGGGCTACGAGCAGTACTTC. Translation: CASSYTLRGYEQYF.